This T cell receptor beta chain was observed in a study of CD8+CD57+ T cells in acquired aplastic anemia (dated by TCRdb to 2017 to 2018). For the study in its entirety: DNA extracted from sorted CD4+ and CD8+ cells had a mean of around 3.3 ug, with a range of about 0.18 to 27.4 ug. CD8+CD57+ expansion was defined as frequency above the mean frequency observed in healthy subjects.

Study-wide conclusions, independent of this receptor: Roughly 31 CD8+ CDR3 sequences were shared between patients and controls but appeared highly expressed in patients and within their immunodominant clones. CD8+ Simpson's diversity did not differ significantly between patients and healthy controls (P=0.060).

V is clipped by 4 bases and J by 5 bases, and the sequence between their germline boundaries is 19 bases long. The CDR3 contains 16 residues, cysteine and phenylalanine counted. CDR3 DNA is the only sequence kept; it has 48 bases, read in frame from the first base. The CDR1 and CDR2 encoded by the germline V gene are KGHDR and SFDVKD. Genomic DNA was used as template for profiling of TCR beta VDJ combinations and CDR3 sequences. An Illumina HiSeq 2000 was the platform used for TCR repertoire sequencing. In the source study's methods: Repertoire assessment relied on Simpson's diversity index, CDR3 size and DJ length profiles, and TRBV/TRBJ rearrangement plots. Whichever DNA sequence was most abundant in the deep sequencing data was defined as the immunodominant clone. CDR3 amino acid sequences were screened for sharing across subjects and were compared with published repertoires and the VDJdb database. In-frame beta chains were kept once TCRdb had trimmed the public reads at Q25 with fastp and called clones with MiXCR. Rows are combined by CDR3 protein, so each entry shows the most common genes and DNA. The V and J calls and clone size are TCRdb's, not the authors'. This sample gives some 170,000 distinct CDR3 sequences in total; roughly 48% of them show up just once. The ten largest account for approximately 1% of the sample.

Flow cytometry had shown CD8+CD57+ cell expansion in the patients selected for sequencing. Severe acquired aplastic anemia was diagnosed in all patients according to International Study of Aplastic Anemia and Agranulocytosis and Camitta criteria. At the time blood was sampled, none of the patients had received any therapy. The study deep-sequenced TCR repertoires of sorted CD4+ and CD8+ blood T cells from severe aplastic anemia patients and healthy subjects. Patients were enrolled under clinicaltrials.gov protocols 00001620, 01623167, 00001397, 00071045, 00081523 and 00961064 in the USA. Ficoll-Paque density gradient centrifugation was used to isolate peripheral blood mononuclear cells. Before DNA extraction, CD4+ and CD8+ T cells were sorted by FACS or by magnetic beads. This clonotype has only a few counts. The antigen it recognizes is unknown. The sample holds no much larger clone one base away, and base qualities are not on file.

Sample: sorted CD4+, CD8+, or CD8+CD57+ T cells (not recorded which) from PBMCs. This clonotype originated in a human donor with aplastic anemia. This chain is built from TRBV24-1 and TRBJ1-2; the D gene cannot be resolved reliably. The nucleotide sequence is given as TGTGCCACCAGTGACACTAGAACGGACGGTGTATATGGCTACACCTTC. It is translated as CATSDTRTDGVYGYTF.